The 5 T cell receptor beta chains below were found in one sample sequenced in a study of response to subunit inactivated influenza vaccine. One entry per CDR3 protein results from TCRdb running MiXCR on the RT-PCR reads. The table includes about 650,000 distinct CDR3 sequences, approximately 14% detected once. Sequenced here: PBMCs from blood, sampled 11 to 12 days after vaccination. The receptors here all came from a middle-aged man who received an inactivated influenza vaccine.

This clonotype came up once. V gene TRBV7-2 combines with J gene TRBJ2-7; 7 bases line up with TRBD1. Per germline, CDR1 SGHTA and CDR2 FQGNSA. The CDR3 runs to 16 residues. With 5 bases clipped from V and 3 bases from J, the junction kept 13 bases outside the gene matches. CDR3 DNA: TGTGCCAGCAGCCCGGGACGGGGAACAGGGGACTACGAGCAGTACTTC. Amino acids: CASSPGRGTGDYEQYF.

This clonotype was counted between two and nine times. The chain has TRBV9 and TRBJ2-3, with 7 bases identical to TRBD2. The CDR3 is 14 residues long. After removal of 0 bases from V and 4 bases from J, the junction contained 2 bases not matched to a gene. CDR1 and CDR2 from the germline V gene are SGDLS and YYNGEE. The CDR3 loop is CASSVAAGADTQYF. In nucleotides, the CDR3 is TGTGCCAGCAGCGTAGCTGCGGGAGCAGATACGCAGTATTTT.

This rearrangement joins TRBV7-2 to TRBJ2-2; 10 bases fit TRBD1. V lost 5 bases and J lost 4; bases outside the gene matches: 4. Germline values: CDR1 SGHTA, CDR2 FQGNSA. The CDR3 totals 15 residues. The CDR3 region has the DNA TGTGCCAGCAGCACAGGACAGGGGGTCACCGGGGAGCTGTTTTTT. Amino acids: CASSTGQGVTGELFF. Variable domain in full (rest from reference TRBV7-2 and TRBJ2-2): GAGVSQSPSNKVTEKGKDVELRCDPISGHTALYWYRQSLGQGLEFLIYFQGNSAPDKSGLPSDRFSAERTGGSVSTLTIQRTQQEDSAVYLCASSTGQGVTGELFFGEGSRLTVL.

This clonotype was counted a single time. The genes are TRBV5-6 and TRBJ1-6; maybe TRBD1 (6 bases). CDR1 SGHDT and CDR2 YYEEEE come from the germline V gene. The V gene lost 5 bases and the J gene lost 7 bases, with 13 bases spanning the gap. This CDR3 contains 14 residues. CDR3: CASRSGTPNSPLHF. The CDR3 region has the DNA TGTGCCAGCAGATCCGGGACACCCAATTCACCCCTCCACTTT.

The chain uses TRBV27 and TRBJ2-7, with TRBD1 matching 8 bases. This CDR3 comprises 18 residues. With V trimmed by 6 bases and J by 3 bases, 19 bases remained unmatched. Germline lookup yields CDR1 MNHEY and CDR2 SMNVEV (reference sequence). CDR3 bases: TGTGCCAGCAGCCCCGGGACAGGCCCTATGATCGCGTTCTACGAGCAGTACTTC. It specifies CASSPGTGPMIAFYEQYF.